Each of the 25 T cell receptor beta chains below was sequenced from the same sample in a study of T cells after yellow fever vaccination. TCRdb independently ran MiXCR on the 5' RACE reads; one entry per CDR3 protein. The sample lists about 360,000 distinct CDR3 sequences; more than 5.5% were seen once. Sequences were derived from PBMCs, sampled 5 days after the yellow fever booster vaccination. Receptors were obtained from a man younger than 45 who received the YFV17D yellow fever vaccine.

This clonotype was detected ten times or more. The V gene is TRBV20-1, the J gene TRBJ1-2; no firm D call. Germline assignment: CDR1 DFQATT and CDR2 SNEGSKA (reference sequence). Trimming stripped 6 bases from V and 3 bases from J, with 8 bases between. The CDR3 has 11 amino acids. Written as DNA, the CDR3 is TGCAGTGCCCTACTGTACTATGGCTACACCTTC. It codes for CSALLYYGYTF.

In its sample, this clonotype was seen many times. DNA for the CDR3: TGTGCCAGCAGTCGGGCAGGTTCGTCCTACGAGCAGTACTTC. It encodes CASSRAGSSYEQYF. The V call is TRBV27, the J call TRBJ2-7, with unresolved D. V lost 5 bases, J lost 1 base, and 12 bases lay in between. CDR3 length: 14 residues. Germline loops: CDR1 MNHEY, CDR2 SMNVEV (reference sequence).

This clonotype was counted only a few times. This chain uses TRBV2 with TRBJ2-1; TRBD1 agrees at 7 bases. Germline V lookup: CDR1 SNHLY, CDR2 FYNNEI. V lost 9 bases, J lost 9 bases, and 14 bases stayed unmatched. The CDR3 has 14 residues. This chain's CDR3 is CASPASTGTAEQFF. In nucleotides, the CDR3 is TGTGCCAGTCCTGCCTCGACAGGGACGGCTGAGCAGTTCTTC.

The sample holds a few counts of this clonotype. The gene calls are TRBV7-2 and TRBJ2-5, with D maybe TRBD2 (5 bases). V was clipped by 6 bases and J by 4 bases, with 12 bases between them. The germline V gene encodes CDR1 SGHTA and CDR2 FQGNSA. This CDR3 spans 13 amino acids. The CDR3 reads CASRSSGLETQYF. The DNA for the CDR3 is TGTGCCAGCAGGTCGTCGGGGTTAGAGACCCAGTACTTC.

In its sample, this clonotype was seen a few times. For the CDR3, the DNA is TGTGCCAGCAGCCAAGATATCAGGGCTTCACCCCTCCACTTT. Translated, it gives CASSQDIRASPLHF. This sequence joins TRBV3-1 and TRBJ1-6; a weak D match, TRBD1 (5 bases). The CDR3 has 14 residues. With 0 bases removed from V and 9 bases from J, the gap between germline ends came to 9 bases. Germline CDR1 and CDR2: LGHDT and YNNKEL (reference sequence).

V and J are TRBV11-2 and TRBJ2-2; D is unclear. V was trimmed by 5 bases and J by 9 bases, leaving 7 bases between them. The CDR3 extends over 11 amino acids. Germline values: CDR1 SGHAT, CDR2 FQNNGV. CDR3 in DNA: TGTGCCAGCAGCATTCACAGGGAGCTGTTTTTT. It yields the protein CASSIHRELFF.

This clonotype was picked up a small number of times. V and J are TRBV18 and TRBJ2-1; D ambiguous. V was clipped by 8 bases and J by 5 bases, with 19 bases between them. The CDR3 has 15 amino acids. CDR1 KGHSH and CDR2 LQKENI come from the germline V gene. In nucleotides, the CDR3 is TGTGCCAGCGCAATGCCGAGGTACCTAAACAATGAGCAGTTCTTC. This translates into CASAMPRYLNNEQFF.

In regard to this clonotype: Germline and junction disagree at one end, which may indicate a read error. The chain uses TRBV7-8 and TRBJ2-1; D is possibly TRBD2 (5 bases). CDR3 length: 15 residues. Germline CDR1 and CDR2: SGHVS and FQNEAQ. The CDR3 protein is CASSLATGTYNVQFF. The CDR3 region has the DNA TGTGCCAGCAGCTTAGCAACGGGAACCTACAATGTGCAGTTCTTC.

This clonotype was observed at least ten times. V is TRBV7-2 and J is TRBJ2-1, with 8 bases aligning to TRBD1. The CDR3 sequence is 15 residues long. Germline assignment: CDR1 SGHTA and CDR2 FQGNSA. V lost 3 bases and J lost 6; bases outside the gene matches: 7. The CDR3 loop reads CASSFRTGRSNEQFF. The DNA of the CDR3 is TGTGCCAGCAGCTTCCGGACAGGGCGTAGCAATGAGCAGTTCTTC. The variable domain in full, completed from reference TRBV7-2 and TRBJ2-1, reads GAGVSQSPSNKVTEKGKDVELRCDPISGHTALYWYRQSLGQGLEFLIYFQGNSAPDKSGLPSDRFSAERTGGSVSTLTIQRTQQEDSAVYLCASSFRTGRSNEQFFGPGTRLTVL.

The chain uses TRBV25-1 and TRBJ1-2; TRBD1 agrees at 7 bases. CDR3 length: 14 amino acids. CDR1 is MGHDK and CDR2 is SYGVNS in the germline V gene. Unmatched junction bases numbered 5, after V lost 3 bases and J lost 4 bases. CDR3 amino acids: CASSDSTGVYGYTF. For the CDR3, the DNA is TGTGCCAGCAGTGACTCAACAGGGGTCTATGGCTACACCTTC.

The chain uses TRBV12-3 or TRBV12-4 and TRBJ2-5; 7 bases line up with TRBD2. Trimming took 2 bases from V and 2 from J; bases not matched to a gene: 5. The CDR3 is 15 amino acids. CDR3 in DNA: TGTGCCAGCAGTTTACTAGCGGCCCGACAAGAGACCCAGTACTTC. Translated, it gives CASSLLAARQETQYF.

Many counts were recorded for this clonotype. The chain recombines TRBV7-2 with TRBJ1-4; D is ambiguous. The ends were cut back, 3 bases at V and 4 bases at J, with 15 bases in the middle. Germline-derived CDR1 and CDR2 are SGHTA and FQGNSA. The CDR3 is 16 amino acids. CDR3 coding DNA: TGTGCCAGCAGCTTCAACTTGTTAGGGCGTAATGAAAAACTGTTTTTT. Translated: CASSFNLLGRNEKLFF. The whole variable domain, filled in from reference TRBV7-2 and TRBJ1-4, reads GAGVSQSPSNKVTEKGKDVELRCDPISGHTALYWYRQSLGQGLEFLIYFQGNSAPDKSGLPSDRFSAERTGGSVSTLTIQRTQQEDSAVYLCASSFNLLGRNEKLFFGSGTQLSVL.

This clonotype was seen more than once but under ten times. This chain links TRBV6-5 with TRBJ1-6; TRBD1 is a possible D gene (6 bases). The CDR3 is 15 residues long. V was clipped by 0 bases and J by 7 bases, with 10 bases between them. CDR1 and CDR2 from the germline V gene are MNHEY and SVGAGI. The CDR3 is CASSYSKGGNSPLHF. The CDR3 bases are TGTGCCAGCAGTTACTCGAAAGGGGGGAATTCACCCCTCCACTTT.

The table lists this clonotype with a few counts. The chain recombines TRBV2 with TRBJ1-5; TRBD1 aligns across 7 bases. The V and J ends lost 7 bases and 6 bases, in that order; junction bases with no gene match: 3. Germline values: CDR1 SNHLY, CDR2 FYNNEI. The CDR3 length is 12 residues. The DNA of the CDR3 is TGTGCCAGCACACAGGGGACTCAGCCCCAGCATTTT. Its translation: CASTQGTQPQHF.

V and J are TRBV2 and TRBJ2-3; 7 bases are shared with TRBD2. This CDR3 spans 15 amino acids. Looked up from germline, CDR1 is SNHLY and CDR2 is FYNNEI. J lost 3 bases, V lost 7 bases, and 10 bases had no gene match. The CDR3 DNA follows: TGTGCCAGCACTAACCTAGCGGCAGGGACAGATACGCAGTATTTT. Residues: CASTNLAAGTDTQYF.

This clonotype was seen many times. This chain links TRBV6-1 with TRBJ2-1; TRBD1 matches at 12 bases. CDR1 and CDR2 from the germline V gene are MNHNS and SASEGT. Germline trimming cut 1 base from V and 9 bases from J; bases unmatched to any gene: 7. This CDR3 is built from 16 residues. The CDR3 DNA sequence: TGTGCCAGCAGTGAAGTCGTGGGACAGGGGGCGAGTGAGCAGTTCTTC. Its protein is CASSEVVGQGASEQFF.

This clonotype was picked up many times. The chain is built from TRBV7-9 and TRBJ2-3; 7 bases are a match to TRBD2. The junction had 4 bases not matched to a gene; V was cut back by 3 bases and J by 1 base. CDR1 and CDR2 (germline): SEHNR, FQNEAQ (reference sequence). This CDR3 is built from 15 residues. The CDR3 DNA reads TGTGCCAGCAGCTTTAGCGGGTCCGGCACAGATACGCAGTATTTT. As protein: CASSFSGSGTDTQYF.

This chain uses TRBV7-8 with TRBJ2-7; weak D call: TRBD2 (5 bases). The CDR3 is made up of 12 amino acids. Per germline, CDR1 SGHVS and CDR2 FQNEAQ. V lost 10 bases, J lost 0 bases, and 10 bases lay in between. The CDR3 nucleotides read TGTGCCACGAGGAGGTTCTCCTACGAGCAGTACTTC. As protein: CATRRFSYEQYF.

This clonotype showed up many times. This sequence joins TRBV7-2 and TRBJ2-3; 9 bases fit TRBD2. The CDR3 runs 15 residues. V shed 6 bases, J shed 2 bases, and the junction held 6 bases outside the gene matches. The germline gives CDR1 SGHTA, CDR2 FQGNSA. The CDR3 is CASRSTSGYTDTQYF. The CDR3 DNA sequence: TGTGCCAGCAGATCGACTAGCGGCTACACAGATACGCAGTATTTT.

This clonotype was counted at least ten times. Here the CDR3 DNA reads TGTGCCAGCTCACCAAATGCTGGGGGGTCACCCCTCCACTTT. This translates into CASSPNAGGSPLHF. This chain uses TRBV18 with TRBJ1-6; D may be TRBD1 (5 bases). Germline loops: CDR1 KGHSH, CDR2 LQKENI. V dropped 2 bases and J dropped 10 bases, with 12 bases sitting between them. CDR3 length: 14 residues.

This clonotype was seen at least ten times. The chain is built from TRBV6-5 and TRBJ2-1; D not resolved. Germline values: CDR1 MNHEY, CDR2 SVGAGI. V shed 7 bases and J shed 0 bases, with 10 bases lying between them. The CDR3 is made up of 14 amino acids. Here the CDR3 DNA reads TGTGCCAGCACAACGGTGGGCTCCTACAATGAGCAGTTCTTC. It is translated as CASTTVGSYNEQFF.

This clonotype was counted between two and nine times. The chain uses TRBV20-1 and TRBJ2-4, with D uncertain. This CDR3 spans 15 amino acids. Per germline, CDR1 DFQATT and CDR2 SNEGSKA (reference sequence). V was shortened by 3 bases and J by 5 bases, with 17 bases between the two germline ends. CDR3 sequence: CSARPLSGRENIQYF. CDR3 nucleotide sequence: TGCAGTGCTAGGCCCCTCAGTGGACGCGAAAACATTCAGTACTTC.

This clonotype was counted many times. The V call is TRBV20-1, the J call TRBJ2-7, with 11 bases identical to TRBD1. The CDR3 extends over 13 amino acids. CDR1 DFQATT and CDR2 SNEGSKA come from the germline V gene (reference sequence). The V and J ends lost 3 bases and 9 bases, in that order; junction bases with no gene match: 7. As DNA, the CDR3 is TGCAGTGCTAGCCGGGACAGGGGGTATGCGCAGTACTTC. Protein sequence: CSASRDRGYAQYF.

V is TRBV29-1 and J is TRBJ2-3; the match to TRBD1 covers 11 bases. The V segment lost 4 bases and the J segment 6 bases; nucleotides outside the gene matches: 15. CDR3 size: 17 residues. Germline CDR1 and CDR2: SQVTM and ANQGSEA. As DNA, the CDR3 is TGCAGCGTTGCGAGGCCCCGGGACAGGGGGTCTGTGGATACGCAGTATTTT. Its protein product is CSVARPRDRGSVDTQYF.

This clonotype occurred a few times. The V and J genes are TRBV5-4 and TRBJ2-7; 7 bases are shared with TRBD1. This CDR3 comprises 15 residues. CDR1 SGHNT and CDR2 YYREEE come from the germline V gene (reference sequence). The junction had 7 bases not matched to a gene; V was cut back by 4 bases and J by 0 bases. The CDR3 here is CASSAKQGSSYEQYF. The CDR3 region has the DNA TGTGCCAGCAGCGCAAAACAGGGGAGCTCCTACGAGCAGTACTTC.